The TCR beta chain under discussion was sequenced for a study of early T cells in non-severe SARS-CoV-2 infection. TCRdb re-called the 5' RACE reads through MiXCR, storing one row per CDR3 protein. The table includes approximately 46,000 distinct CDR3 sequences, about 23% detected once. This clonotype has a handful of counts. V gave up 4 bases and J gave up 9 bases, with 13 bases separating them. Germline CDR1 and CDR2: MNHEY and SMNVEV (reference sequence). There are 13 residues in the CDR3. The sample consisted of whole blood, taken at baseline. This clonotype was sampled from an adult who was a healthcare worker with PCR-confirmed SARS-CoV-2 infection or an uninfected control (not recorded which). The chain is built from TRBV27 and TRBJ2-1; perhaps D is TRBD1 or TRBD2 (6 bases each). The CDR3 bases are TGTGCCAGCAGTTCCGGGGGCCCCGGTGAGCAGTTCTTC. Protein product: CASSSGGPGEQFF.